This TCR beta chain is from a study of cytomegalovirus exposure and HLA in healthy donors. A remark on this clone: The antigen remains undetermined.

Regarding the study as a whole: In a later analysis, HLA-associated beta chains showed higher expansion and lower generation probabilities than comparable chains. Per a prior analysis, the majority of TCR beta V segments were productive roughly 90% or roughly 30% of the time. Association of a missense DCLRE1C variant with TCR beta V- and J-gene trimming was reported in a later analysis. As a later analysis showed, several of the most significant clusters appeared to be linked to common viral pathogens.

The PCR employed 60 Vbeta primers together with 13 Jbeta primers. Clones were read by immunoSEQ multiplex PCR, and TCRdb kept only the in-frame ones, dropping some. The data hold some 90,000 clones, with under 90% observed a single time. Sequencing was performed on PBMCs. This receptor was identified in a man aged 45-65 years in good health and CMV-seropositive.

Here the CDR3 DNA reads TGTGCCTGGGACCCGGGACAGGGGGACGAGCAGTACTTC. It specifies CAWDPGQGDEQYF. This chain links TRBV30 with TRBJ2-7, with 11 bases that match TRBD1. CDR3 length equals 13 residues. In germline, CDR1 is GTSNPN, CDR2 SVGIG (reference sequence). The J segment lost 5 bases and the V segment lost 5 bases, leaving 5 bases of the junction unmatched.